This T cell receptor (beta chain) originates from a study of cytomegalovirus exposure and HLA in healthy donors. V dropped 0 bases and J dropped 8 bases, with 13 bases sitting between them. This CDR3 comprises 14 residues. CDR1 is MNHEY and CDR2 is SVGAGI in the germline V gene. A note on this clone: As yet, its antigen is unknown.

Findings and caveats of the study: Among the CMV-associated chains, three were confirmed in vitro as specific for CMV antigens. Earlier results showed most TCR beta V segments being productive about 87% or about 30% of the time. Common viral pathogens seemed to be connected with several of the most significant clusters, according to a later analysis.

The PCR employed 60 Vbeta primers together with 13 Jbeta primers. Sequencing was performed with immunoSEQ multiplex PCR; in TCRdb, only in-frame clones are kept and a portion is missing. The sample lists 70,000 to 90,000 clones; about 76% were seen once. Sequenced material: PBMCs. This chain joins TRBV6-5 and TRBJ1-2, with D hard to call. The source is a male donor in good health and CMV-seropositive. This chain's CDR3 is CASSYSSGLHGYTF. The CDR3 bases are TGTGCCAGCAGTTACTCGTCGGGGTTGCACGGCTACACCTTC.